This entry features one T cell receptor beta chain sequence. Autoimmune disease history or systemic immunosuppression barred patients. Measured with immunoSEQ multiplex PCR; TCRdb has only the in-frame clones, and not every one. The data contain roughly 77,000 clones, about nine tenths of them seen just once; the ten biggest clones take up more than 9.5%. The data stem from a study of OX40 agonist ivuxolimab in advanced cancers. The CDR3 is 14 amino acids. V was shortened by 3 bases and J by 2 bases, with 11 bases between the two germline ends. The sequence derives from an adult with an advanced solid tumor such as melanoma, head and neck, liver or kidney cancer. The chain links TRBV23-1 to TRBJ2-7; a possible D gene is TRBD1 (6 bases). TRBV23-1 is placed among ORFs of uncertain function. The source material was CD4+ or CD8+ T cells sorted from blood, sampled in a trial of the OX40 agonist ivuxolimab. CDR3 sequence (DNA): TGCGCCAGCAGTCACCAACAGGGACCCTACGAGCAGTACTTC. Translation gives CASSHQQGPYEQYF.